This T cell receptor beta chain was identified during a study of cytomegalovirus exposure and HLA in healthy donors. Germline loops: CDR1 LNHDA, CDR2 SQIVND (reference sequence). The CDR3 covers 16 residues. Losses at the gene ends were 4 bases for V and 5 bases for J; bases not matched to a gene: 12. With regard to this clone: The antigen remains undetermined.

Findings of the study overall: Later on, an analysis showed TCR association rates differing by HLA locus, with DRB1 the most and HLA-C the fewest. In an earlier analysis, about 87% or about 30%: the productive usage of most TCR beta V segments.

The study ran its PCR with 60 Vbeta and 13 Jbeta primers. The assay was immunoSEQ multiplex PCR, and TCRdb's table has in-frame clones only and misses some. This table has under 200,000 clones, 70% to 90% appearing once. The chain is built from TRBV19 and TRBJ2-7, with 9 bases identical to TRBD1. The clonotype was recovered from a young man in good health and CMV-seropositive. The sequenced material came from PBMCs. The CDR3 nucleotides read TGTGCCAGTAGTACGAATTCCGGGACAGGGATAGACGAGCAGTACTTC. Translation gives CASSTNSGTGIDEQYF.